Listed here are 24 T cell receptor beta chains from one sample, sequenced in a study of blood T cell repertoires in COVID-19. Libraries were prepared by immunoSEQ multiplex PCR; TCRdb keeps only in-frame clonotypes and omits some of them. The table lists some 350,000 clones, roughly 89% of them singletons. Sequencing was performed on peripheral blood. Receptors were obtained from a woman younger than 35 who had recovered from COVID-19.

This clone was seen only once. The chain recombines TRBV18 with TRBJ1-1; possibly TRBD1 for D (6 bases). Trimming cost V 5 bases and J 1 base, with 14 bases left between them. Germline V gives CDR1 KGHSH, CDR2 LQKENI. This CDR3 region has 15 residues. This CDR3 is CASSARPDRNTEAFF. Here the CDR3 DNA reads TGTGCCAGCTCAGCGCGCCCGGACAGGAACACTGAAGCTTTCTTT.

The J gene is TRBJ1-3, the V gene TRBV15; TRBD1 matches 7 bases. The V gene's germline CDR1 is LNHNV and CDR2 YYDKDF (reference sequence). This CDR3 has 18 residues. The junction had 10 bases not matched to a gene; V was cut back by 2 bases and J by 0 bases. Here the CDR3 DNA reads TGTGCCACCAGCAGACAACGGACAGGCAGCTCCTCTGGAAACACCATATATTTT. Encoded protein: CATSRQRTGSSSGNTIYF.

The V call is TRBV4-1, the J call TRBJ2-5; D is ambiguous. The V end was cut by 0 bases, the J end by 3 bases, with 8 bases between. Germline CDR1 and CDR2: MGHRA and YSYEKL. The CDR3 has 14 residues. In nucleotides, the CDR3 is TGCGCCAGCAGCCAAGACGGTTTTAAAGAGACCCAGTACTTC. Its translation: CASSQDGFKETQYF.

The chain carries TRBV5-1 and TRBJ1-2, with D possibly being TRBD1 (5 bases). CDR1 is SGHRS, CDR2 YFSETQ, per germline. The CDR3 loop spans 14 amino acids. Trimming took off 6 bases at V and 4 bases at J, with 16 bases between the two ends. This CDR3 is CASNKDTKVYGYTF. DNA of the CDR3: TGCGCCAGCAACAAGGACACGAAGGTCTATGGCTACACCTTC.

The chain joins TRBV7-8 to TRBJ2-3, with TRBD2 matching 9 bases. V trimming: 6 bases; J trimming: 5 bases; junction bases outside the gene matches: 9. Per germline, CDR1 SGHVS and CDR2 FQNEAQ. There are 15 residues in the CDR3. This CDR3 reads CASSIGVAGVDTQYF. The DNA for the CDR3 is TGTGCCAGCAGTATTGGAGTAGCGGGAGTAGATACGCAGTATTTT. Complete variable domain (other parts from reference TRBV7-8 and TRBJ2-3): GAGVSQSPRYKVAKRGQDVALRCDPISGHVSLFWYQQALGQGPEFLTYFQNEAQLDKSGLPSDRFFAERPEGSVSTLKIQRTQQEDSAVYLCASSIGVAGVDTQYFGPGTRLTVL.

The rearrangement uses TRBV6-5 and TRBJ1-1; D is ambiguous. The CDR3 totals 16 residues. V lost 0 bases, J lost 1 base, and 12 bases lay in between. Germline CDR1 reads MNHEY; CDR2 reads SVGAGI. Here the CDR3 reads CASSYSRNRPNTEAFF. The CDR3 coding sequence is TGTGCCAGCAGTTACTCGAGGAATAGGCCGAACACTGAAGCTTTCTTT.

The CDR3 sequence: CAISETGGLAEEELFF. The DNA for the CDR3 is TGTGCCATCAGTGAAACAGGGGGTCTCGCTGAGGAGGAGCTGTTTTTT. This chain links TRBV10-3 with TRBJ2-2; 8 bases agree with TRBD1. V dropped 3 bases and J dropped 10; count of bases not matched to a gene: 13. The CDR3 is made up of 16 amino acids. CDR1 and CDR2 from the germline V gene are ENHRY and SYGVKD.

The chain uses TRBV6-2 or TRBV6-3 and TRBJ2-7; 8 bases line up with TRBD2. Germline lookup yields CDR1 MNHEY and CDR2 SVGEGT. After removal of 5 bases from V and 0 bases from J, the junction contained 6 bases not matched to a gene. CDR3 length: 15 amino acids. The CDR3 DNA sequence: TGTGCCAGCAGTAATAGCGGGACACCCTCCTACGAGCAGTACGTC. Its translation is CASSNSGTPSYEQYV.

DNA for the CDR3: TGCGCCAGCAGCCAGGCCGCCATTTCCACCGGGGAGCTGTTTTTT. This codes for CASSQAAISTGELFF. The chain carries TRBV4-3 and TRBJ2-2, with no clear D. The CDR3 spans 15 residues. Germline V gene data show CDR1 as LGHNA and CDR2 as YSLEER. V lost 3 bases to trimming and J lost 4 bases, with 12 bases between them.

The V and J genes are TRBV5-4 and TRBJ1-1; possible D gene TRBD1, 5 bases. V gave up 0 bases and J gave up 0 bases, with 9 bases separating them. The germline V gene encodes CDR1 SGHNT and CDR2 YYREEE (reference sequence). The CDR3 extends over 15 amino acids. In DNA, the CDR3 is TGTGCCAGCAGCTTGGTGACGGGGGTGAACACTGAAGCTTTCTTT. This codes for CASSLVTGVNTEAFF.

The chain employs TRBV7-9 and TRBJ2-1; the D gene is possibly TRBD1 (5 bases). The CDR3 runs to 15 residues. Germline lookup yields CDR1 SEHNR and CDR2 FQNEAQ (reference sequence). V was clipped by 0 bases and J by 6 bases, with 12 bases between them. The CDR3 nucleotides read TGTGCCAGCAGCTTAGCGCAGGGTGTAGCCAATGAGCAGTTCTTC. Translated: CASSLAQGVANEQFF.

V and J are TRBV20-1 and TRBJ2-1, with 12 bases that match TRBD2. This CDR3 is built from 15 residues. The V gene end was trimmed by 3 bases and the J gene end by 8 bases; junction bases not matched to a gene: 8. CDR1 is DFQATT and CDR2 is SNEGSKA in the germline V gene (reference sequence). CDR3 nucleotides: TGCAGTGCTAGTCTAGCGGGAGGGGGCATCCATGAGCAGTTCTTC. Amino acids: CSASLAGGGIHEQFF.

The chain combines TRBV3-1 (or the pseudogene TRBV3-2) with TRBJ2-1; 10 bases agree with TRBD2. This CDR3 comprises 14 residues. Germline values: CDR1 LGHDT, CDR2 YNNKEL (reference sequence). With V trimmed by 4 bases and J by 8 bases, 5 bases remained unmatched. In DNA, the CDR3 is TGTGCCAGCAGCCCCCTAGCGGGAGTGGATGAGCAGTTCTTC. This translates into CASSPLAGVDEQFF.

This clone came up many times. The V call is TRBV13, the J call TRBJ2-2; 9 bases fit TRBD2. The V gene's germline CDR1 is PRHDT and CDR2 FYEKMQ (reference sequence). The junction had 10 bases not matched to a gene; V was cut back by 5 bases and J by 6 bases. The CDR3 has 16 amino acids. This CDR3 is CASSLAGGPSAGELFF. The CDR3, as DNA: TGTGCCAGCAGCCTGGCGGGAGGGCCGTCGGCCGGGGAGCTGTTTTTT.

The chain joins TRBV11-2 to TRBJ2-1, with TRBD2 matching 9 bases. CDR1 and CDR2 from the germline V gene are SGHAT and FQNNGV. V lost 5 bases to trimming and J lost 7 bases; unmatched junction nucleotides: 6. The CDR3 totals 14 residues. In DNA form, the CDR3 reads TGTGCCAGCAGCCGACTAGCGGAGTTGAATGAGCAGTTCTTC. Translating it yields CASSRLAELNEQFF.

V and J are TRBV7-9 and TRBJ2-7, with D possibly TRBD2 on 7 matching bases. Germline V gene lookup returns CDR1 SEHNR and CDR2 FQNEAQ (reference sequence). Trimming took off 5 bases at V and 3 bases at J, with 11 bases between the two ends. This CDR3 comprises 13 residues. The DNA for the CDR3 is TGTGCCAGCAGCACAGGGACTAACTACGAGCAGTACGTC. Encoded protein: CASSTGTNYEQYV.

The chain employs TRBV2 and TRBJ1-1; D is undetermined. CDR3 length: 14 residues. Trimming removed 2 bases from V and 1 base from J, with 8 bases in between. The V gene's germline CDR1 is SNHLY and CDR2 FYNNEI. The CDR3 protein is CASSERRSNTEAFF. In nucleotides, the CDR3 is TGTGCCAGCAGTGAACGGAGATCGAACACTGAAGCTTTCTTT.

The chain couples TRBV9 to TRBJ2-3, with D perhaps TRBD2 (6 bases). The CDR3 spans 17 residues. Germline CDR1 and CDR2: SGDLS and YYNGEE. V lost 4 bases to trimming and J lost 3 bases, with 21 bases between them. This chain's CDR3 is CASSPTGLGEETDTQYF. The CDR3 region has the DNA TGTGCCAGCAGCCCCACGGGACTTGGGGAAGAGACAGATACGCAGTATTTT.

This chain links TRBV28 with TRBJ2-2; maybe TRBD2 (6 bases). Trimming took off 7 bases at V and 5 bases at J, with 17 bases between the two ends. Per germline, CDR1 MDHEN and CDR2 SYDVKM. The CDR3 is made up of 15 amino acids. The CDR3 spells CASILTGGDTGELFF. CDR3 nucleotides: TGTGCCAGCATCCTCACCGGGGGTGATACCGGGGAGCTGTTTTTT.

V gene TRBV7-2 combines with J gene TRBJ2-1; 10 bases are shared with TRBD2. CDR1 SGHTA and CDR2 FQGNSA come from the germline V gene. V shed 0 bases and J 3 bases; nucleotides not matched to a gene: 5. The CDR3 is 17 amino acids. CDR3 nucleotide sequence: TGTGCCAGCAGCTTAGCTATAGCGGGAGGCCTCTACAATGAGCAGTTCTTC. Its protein is CASSLAIAGGLYNEQFF.

V gene TRBV24-1 combines with J gene TRBJ2-1; 9 bases agree with TRBD2. Looked up from germline, CDR1 is KGHDR and CDR2 is SFDVKD. CDR3 size: 15 residues. Germline trimming cut 3 bases from V and 9 bases from J; bases unmatched to any gene: 8. The CDR3, as DNA: TGTGCCACCAGTGATGCTAGCGGGGCAAAGGGTGAGCAGTTCTTC. Translating gives CATSDASGAKGEQFF.

The CDR3 region has the DNA TGTGCCAGCAGATCCCCGGGACAGGGGGCAAAAGAGCAGTTCTTC. Translating it yields CASRSPGQGAKEQFF. V gene TRBV27 combines with J gene TRBJ2-1, with 12 bases matching TRBD1. CDR1 is MNHEY, CDR2 SMNVEV, per germline (reference sequence). V gave up 6 bases and J gave up 10 bases; unmatched junction bases: 10. This CDR3 comprises 15 residues.

The V and J genes are TRBV5-8 and TRBJ2-3; 7 bases are shared with TRBD1. The CDR3 loop spans 13 amino acids. Germline loops: CDR1 SGHTS, CDR2 YDEGEE. J lost 2 bases, V lost 7 bases, and 4 bases had no gene match. CDR3 nucleotides: TGTGCCAGCGGCACAGGGGCCACAGATACGCAGTATTTT. It encodes CASGTGATDTQYF.

The chain recombines TRBV4-3 with TRBJ1-6, with TRBD1 identical over 9 bases. The germline gives CDR1 LGHNA, CDR2 YSLEER. This CDR3 region has 15 residues. The J segment lost 10 bases and the V segment lost 1 base, leaving 5 bases of the junction unmatched. The CDR3 spells CASSQATGGRSPLHF. The DNA for the CDR3 is TGCGCCAGCAGCCAAGCTACAGGGGGCCGGTCACCCCTCCACTTT.